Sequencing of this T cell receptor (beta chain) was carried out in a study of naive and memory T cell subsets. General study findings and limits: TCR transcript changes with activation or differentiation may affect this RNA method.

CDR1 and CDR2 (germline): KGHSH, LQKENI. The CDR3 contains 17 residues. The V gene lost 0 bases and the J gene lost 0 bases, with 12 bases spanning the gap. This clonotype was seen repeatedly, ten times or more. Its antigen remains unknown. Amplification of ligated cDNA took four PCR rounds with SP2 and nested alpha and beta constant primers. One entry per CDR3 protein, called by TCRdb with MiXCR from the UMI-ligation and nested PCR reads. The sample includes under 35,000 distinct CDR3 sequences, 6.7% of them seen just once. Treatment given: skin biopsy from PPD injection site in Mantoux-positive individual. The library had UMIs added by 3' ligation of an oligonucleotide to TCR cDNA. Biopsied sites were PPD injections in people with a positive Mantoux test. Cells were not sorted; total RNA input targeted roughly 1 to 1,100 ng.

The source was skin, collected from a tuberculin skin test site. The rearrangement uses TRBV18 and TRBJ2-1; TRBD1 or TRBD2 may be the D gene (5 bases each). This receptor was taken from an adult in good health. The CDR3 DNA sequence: TGTGCCAGCTCACCACCGGTGGGGACCTCCTCCTACAATGAGCAGTTCTTC. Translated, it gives CASSPPVGTSSYNEQFF.